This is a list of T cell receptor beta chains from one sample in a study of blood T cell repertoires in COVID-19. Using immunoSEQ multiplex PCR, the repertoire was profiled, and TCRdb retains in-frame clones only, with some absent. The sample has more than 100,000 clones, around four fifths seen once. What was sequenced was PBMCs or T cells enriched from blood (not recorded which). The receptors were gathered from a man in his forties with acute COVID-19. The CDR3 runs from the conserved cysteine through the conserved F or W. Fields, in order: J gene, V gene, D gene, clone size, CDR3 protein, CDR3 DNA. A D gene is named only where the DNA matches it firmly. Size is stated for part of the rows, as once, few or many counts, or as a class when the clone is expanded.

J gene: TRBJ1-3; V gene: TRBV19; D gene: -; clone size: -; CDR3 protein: CASSREDILPAGNTIYF; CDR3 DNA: TGTGCCAGTAGTAGAGAGGACATTCTCCCCGCTGGAAACACCATATATTTT
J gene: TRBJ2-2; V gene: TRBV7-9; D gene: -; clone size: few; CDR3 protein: CASVAVPTGELFF; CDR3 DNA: TGTGCCAGCGTAGCGGTCCCCACCGGGGAGCTGTTTTTT
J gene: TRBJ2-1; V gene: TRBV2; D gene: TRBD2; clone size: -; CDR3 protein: CASRDLAGVYNEQFF; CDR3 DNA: TGTGCCAGCAGAGATCTAGCGGGAGTCTACAATGAGCAGTTCTTC
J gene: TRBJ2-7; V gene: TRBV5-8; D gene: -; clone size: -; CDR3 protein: CASSLGGNTYEQYF; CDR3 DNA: TGTGCCAGCAGCTTGGGAGGGAACACCTACGAGCAGTACTTC
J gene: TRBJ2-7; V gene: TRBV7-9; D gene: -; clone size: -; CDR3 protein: CASSPLSYEQYF; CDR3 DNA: TGTGCCAGCAGCCCCCTCTCCTACGAGCAGTACTTC
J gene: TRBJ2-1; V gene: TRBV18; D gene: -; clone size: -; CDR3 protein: CASSLTSFSYNEQFF; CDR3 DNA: TGTGCCAGCTCACTTACTAGTTTCTCCTACAATGAGCAGTTCTTC
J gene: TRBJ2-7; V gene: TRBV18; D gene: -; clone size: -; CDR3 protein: CASSPPGASEQYF; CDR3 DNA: TGTGCCAGCTCACCACCGGGGGCGAGCGAGCAGTACTTC
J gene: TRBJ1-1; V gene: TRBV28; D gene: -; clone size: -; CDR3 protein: CASNLGGGYTEAFF; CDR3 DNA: TGTGCCAGCAACCTGGGAGGGGGGTACACTGAAGCTTTCTTT
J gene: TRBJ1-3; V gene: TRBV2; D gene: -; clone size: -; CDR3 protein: CASSEYREGNTIYF; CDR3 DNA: TGTGCCAGCAGTGAATACAGGGAGGGAAACACCATATATTTT
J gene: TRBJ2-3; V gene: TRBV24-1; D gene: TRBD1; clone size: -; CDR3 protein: CATSDGGTGIDTQYF; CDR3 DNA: TGTGCCACCAGTGATGGGGGGACAGGGATTGATACGCAGTATTTT
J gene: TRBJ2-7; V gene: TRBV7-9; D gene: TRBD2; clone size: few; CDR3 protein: CASNLAGDEQYF; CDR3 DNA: TGTGCCAGCAATCTAGCGGGAGATGAGCAGTACTTC
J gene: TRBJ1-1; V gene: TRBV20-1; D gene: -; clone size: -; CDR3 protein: CSASPGGETEAFF; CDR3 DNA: TGCAGTGCTAGTCCCGGCGGGGAAACTGAAGCTTTCTTT
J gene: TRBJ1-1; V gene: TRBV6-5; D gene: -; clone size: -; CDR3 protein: CASSQFLTEAFF; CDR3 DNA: TGTGCCAGCAGTCAGTTCCTGACTGAAGCTTTCTTT
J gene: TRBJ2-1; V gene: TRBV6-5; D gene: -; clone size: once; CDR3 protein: CASSPTINNEQFF; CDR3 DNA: TGTGCCAGCAGTCCGACTATTAACAATGAGCAGTTCTTC
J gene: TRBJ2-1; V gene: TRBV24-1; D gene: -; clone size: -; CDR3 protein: CATSDAGLNEQFF; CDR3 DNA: TGTGCCACCAGTGATGCAGGGTTAAATGAGCAGTTCTTC